This T cell receptor (beta chain) was recorded in a study of CD8+ T cells in alopecia areata. The study's findings and limits: With patients, TCR sharing proved less clear than in mice, a difference possibly related to HLA.

Sequencing templates came from extracted RNA that was reverse transcribed into cDNA. Profiling relied on immunoSEQ multiplex PCR, and the TCRdb table lists in-frame clones only, not all of them. The sample consists of some 120,000 clones, 45% to 50% of them appearing once. As to this clone: The antigen remains unidentified.

Both CD4+ and CD8+ T cells were separated by sorting PBMCs. Germline CDR1 is SNHLY and CDR2 is FYNNEI. The CDR3 is 13 residues long. Deletions cut 8 bases from V and 5 bases from J, with 13 bases between. The sample consisted of NKG2D-low CD8+ T cells sorted from blood. V and J are TRBV2 and TRBJ2-1, with D maybe TRBD2 (5 bases). This clonotype was obtained from a human donor with alopecia areata. CDR3 loop: CASLSPGNNEQFF. The CDR3, as DNA: TGTGCCAGCTTATCTCCGGGAAACAATGAGCAGTTCTTC.